This paragraph covers one T cell receptor (beta chain) sequence. What it binds is unknown. This record comes from a study of blood T cells in healthy people across ages. At the level of the study: Template switching retrieved approximately one barcoded beta molecule for each two T cells.

With a J-beta primer mix and a sample-barcoded 5' primer, a second PCR ran about 7 to 12 cycles. TCRdb recomputed calls from the 5' RACE reads with MiXCR, one row per CDR3 protein. Seen here are 650,000 or so distinct CDR3 sequences, over 40% observed once, and the top ten hold roughly 13%. Isolation per sample recovered at least 6 million PBMCs. General observations from the study: More naive CD4+ cells and higher diversity marked long-lived donors relative to aged donors.

The CDR3 is made up of 17 amino acids. Germline V gene data show CDR1 as SGHVS and CDR2 as FNYEAQ. The V gene lost 3 bases and the J gene lost 0 bases, with 16 bases spanning the gap. The source is a woman aged 80 or older in good health. The rearrangement links TRBV7-6 to TRBJ2-3; D is tentatively TRBD1 or TRBD2 (5 bases each). Sample: blood. DNA of the CDR3: TGTGCCAGCAGCTTCAAGGGCCGGGGCTCTAGCACAGATACGCAGTATTTT. Protein sequence: CASSFKGRGSSTDTQYF.